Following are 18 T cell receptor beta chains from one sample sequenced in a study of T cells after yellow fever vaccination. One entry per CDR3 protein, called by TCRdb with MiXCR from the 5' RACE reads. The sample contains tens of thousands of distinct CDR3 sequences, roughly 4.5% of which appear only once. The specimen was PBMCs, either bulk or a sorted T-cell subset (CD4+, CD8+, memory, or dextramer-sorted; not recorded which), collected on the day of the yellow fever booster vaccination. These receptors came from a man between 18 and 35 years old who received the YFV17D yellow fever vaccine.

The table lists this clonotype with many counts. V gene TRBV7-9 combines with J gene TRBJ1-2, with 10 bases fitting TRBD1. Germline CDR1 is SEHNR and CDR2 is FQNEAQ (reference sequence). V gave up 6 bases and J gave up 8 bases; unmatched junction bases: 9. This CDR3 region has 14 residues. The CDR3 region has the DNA TGTGCCAGCAGTTTCGCCGGGACAGGGGTCGGCTACACCTTC. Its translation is CASSFAGTGVGYTF.

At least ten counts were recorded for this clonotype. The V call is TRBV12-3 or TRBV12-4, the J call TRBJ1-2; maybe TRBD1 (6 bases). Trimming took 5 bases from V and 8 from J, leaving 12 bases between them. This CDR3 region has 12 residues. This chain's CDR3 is CASSDDRRGYTF. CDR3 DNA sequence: TGTGCCAGCAGTGATGACAGGAGAGGCTACACCTTC.

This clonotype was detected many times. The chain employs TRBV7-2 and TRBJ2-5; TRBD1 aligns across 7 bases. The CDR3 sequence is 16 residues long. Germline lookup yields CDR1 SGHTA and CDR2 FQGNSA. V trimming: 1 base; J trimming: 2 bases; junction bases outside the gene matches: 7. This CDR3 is CASSLDWGRGQETQYF. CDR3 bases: TGTGCCAGCAGCTTAGATTGGGGCAGGGGGCAAGAGACCCAGTACTTC.

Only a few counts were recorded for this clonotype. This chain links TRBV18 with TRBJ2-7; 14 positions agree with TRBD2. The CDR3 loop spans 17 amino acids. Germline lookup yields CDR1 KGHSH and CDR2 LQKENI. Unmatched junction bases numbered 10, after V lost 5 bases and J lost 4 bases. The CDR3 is CASSVVTGTSGGYEQYF. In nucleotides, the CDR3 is TGTGCCAGCTCAGTGGTAACCGGGACTAGCGGGGGATACGAGCAGTACTTC.

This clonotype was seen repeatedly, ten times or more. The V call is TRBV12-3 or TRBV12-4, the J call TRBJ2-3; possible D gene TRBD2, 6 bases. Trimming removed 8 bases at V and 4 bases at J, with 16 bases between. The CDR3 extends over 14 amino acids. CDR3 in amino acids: CASELYAGSDTQYF. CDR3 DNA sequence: TGTGCCAGCGAGTTATACGCGGGGTCAGATACGCAGTATTTT.

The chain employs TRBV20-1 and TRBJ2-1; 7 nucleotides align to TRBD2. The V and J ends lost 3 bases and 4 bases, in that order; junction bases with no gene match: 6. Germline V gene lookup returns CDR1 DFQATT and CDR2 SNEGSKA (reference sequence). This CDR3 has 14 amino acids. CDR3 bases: TGCAGTGCTAGGGTTGGGGGGGGGTACAATGAGCAGTTCTTC. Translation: CSARVGGGYNEQFF.

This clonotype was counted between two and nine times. CDR3 sequence reads: CASGQGSNQPQHF. Here the CDR3 DNA reads TGCGCCAGCGGGCAGGGCAGCAATCAGCCCCAGCATTTT. The rearrangement uses TRBV5-1 and TRBJ1-5; D is perhaps TRBD1 (5 bases). Trimming removed 7 bases at V and 1 base at J, with 9 bases between. This CDR3 comprises 13 residues. The germline gives CDR1 SGHRS, CDR2 YFSETQ. The variable domain in full, completed from reference TRBV5-1 and TRBJ1-5, reads KAGVTQTPRYLIKTRGQQVTLSCSPISGHRSVSWYQQTPGQGLQFLFEYFSETQRNKGNFPGRFSGRQFSNSRSEMNVSTLELGDSALYLCASGQGSNQPQHFGDGTRLSIL.

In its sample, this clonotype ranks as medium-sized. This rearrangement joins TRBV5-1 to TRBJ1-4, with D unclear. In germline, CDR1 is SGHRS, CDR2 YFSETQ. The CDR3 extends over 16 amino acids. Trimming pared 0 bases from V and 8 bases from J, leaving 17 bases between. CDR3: CASSLGPSGDGEKLFF. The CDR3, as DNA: TGCGCCAGCAGCTTGGGTCCGTCGGGAGATGGGGAAAAACTGTTTTTT.

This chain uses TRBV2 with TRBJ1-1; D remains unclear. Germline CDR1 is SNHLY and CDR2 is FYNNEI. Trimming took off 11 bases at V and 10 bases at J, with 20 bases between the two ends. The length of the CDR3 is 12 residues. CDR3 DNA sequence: TGTGCCTCGATCCGAGCGATGCCAGGAGCTTTCTTT. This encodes CASIRAMPGAFF.

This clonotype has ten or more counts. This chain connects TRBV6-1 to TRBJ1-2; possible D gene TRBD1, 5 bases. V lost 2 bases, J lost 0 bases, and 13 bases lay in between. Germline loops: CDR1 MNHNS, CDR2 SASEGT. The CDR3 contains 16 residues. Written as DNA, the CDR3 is TGTGCCAGCAGTGAAAACCTGGGACCGCCTAACTATGGCTACACCTTC. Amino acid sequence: CASSENLGPPNYGYTF.

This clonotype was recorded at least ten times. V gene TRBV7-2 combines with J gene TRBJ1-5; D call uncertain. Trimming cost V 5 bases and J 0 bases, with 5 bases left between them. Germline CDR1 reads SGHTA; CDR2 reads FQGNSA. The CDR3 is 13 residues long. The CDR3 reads CASSPNSNQPQHF. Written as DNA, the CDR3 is TGTGCCAGCAGCCCGAATAGCAATCAGCCCCAGCATTTT.

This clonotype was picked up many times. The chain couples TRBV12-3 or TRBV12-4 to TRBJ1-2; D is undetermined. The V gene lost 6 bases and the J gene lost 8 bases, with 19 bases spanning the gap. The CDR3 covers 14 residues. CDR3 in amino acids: CASSHGRVRRGYTF. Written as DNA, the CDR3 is TGTGCCAGCAGCCACGGGAGGGTCCGACGGGGCTACACCTTC.

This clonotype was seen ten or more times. The CDR3 loop is CASRLVWTGGSDTQYF. CDR3 coding DNA: TGTGCCAGCAGACTGGTATGGACAGGGGGGTCAGATACGCAGTATTTT. The chain combines TRBV6-5 with TRBJ2-3, with 10 bases matching TRBD1. V was clipped by 6 bases and J by 4 bases; unmatched bases: 10. CDR3 length equals 16 residues. Germline V gene lookup returns CDR1 MNHEY and CDR2 SVGAGI.

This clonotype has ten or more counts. In nucleotides, the CDR3 is TGCAGTGCTACTCCCGGGACAGGGGCTTACGAGCAGTACGTC. It yields the protein CSATPGTGAYEQYV. The V gene is TRBV20-1, the J gene TRBJ2-7; the match to TRBD1 covers 10 bases. The ends lost 4 bases at V and 4 bases at J; junction bases unmatched: 7. Germline V gene lookup returns CDR1 DFQATT and CDR2 SNEGSKA (reference sequence). The CDR3 sequence is 14 residues long.

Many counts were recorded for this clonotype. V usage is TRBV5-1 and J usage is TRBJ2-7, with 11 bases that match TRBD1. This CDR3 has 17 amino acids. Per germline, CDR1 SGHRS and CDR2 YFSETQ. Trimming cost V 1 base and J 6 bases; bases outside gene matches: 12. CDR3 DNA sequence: TGCGCCAGCAGCTTGCCGAGACCGGGACAGGGGGGCCTCGAGCAGTACTTC. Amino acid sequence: CASSLPRPGQGGLEQYF.

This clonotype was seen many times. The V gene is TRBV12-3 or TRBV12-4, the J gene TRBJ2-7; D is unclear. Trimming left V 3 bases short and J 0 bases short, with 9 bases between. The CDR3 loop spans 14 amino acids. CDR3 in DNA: TGTGCCAGCAGTTTGAGTCTAACCTCCTACGAGCAGTACTTC. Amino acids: CASSLSLTSYEQYF.

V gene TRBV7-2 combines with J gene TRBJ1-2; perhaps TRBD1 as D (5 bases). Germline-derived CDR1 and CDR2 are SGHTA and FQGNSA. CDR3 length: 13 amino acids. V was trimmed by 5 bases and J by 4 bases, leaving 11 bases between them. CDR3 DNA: TGTGCCAGCAGCGTCGACAGACTCTATGGCTACACCTTC. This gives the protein CASSVDRLYGYTF.

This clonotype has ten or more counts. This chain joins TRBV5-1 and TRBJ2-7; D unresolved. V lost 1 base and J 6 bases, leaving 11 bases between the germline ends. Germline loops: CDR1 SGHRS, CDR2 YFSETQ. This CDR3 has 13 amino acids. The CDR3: CASSLRQFTEQYF. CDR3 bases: TGCGCCAGCAGCTTGCGCCAGTTTACCGAGCAGTACTTC. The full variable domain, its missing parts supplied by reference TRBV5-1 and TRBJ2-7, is KAGVTQTPRYLIKTRGQQVTLSCSPISGHRSVSWYQQTPGQGLQFLFEYFSETQRNKGNFPGRFSGRQFSNSRSEMNVSTLELGDSALYLCASSLRQFTEQYFGPGTRLTVT.